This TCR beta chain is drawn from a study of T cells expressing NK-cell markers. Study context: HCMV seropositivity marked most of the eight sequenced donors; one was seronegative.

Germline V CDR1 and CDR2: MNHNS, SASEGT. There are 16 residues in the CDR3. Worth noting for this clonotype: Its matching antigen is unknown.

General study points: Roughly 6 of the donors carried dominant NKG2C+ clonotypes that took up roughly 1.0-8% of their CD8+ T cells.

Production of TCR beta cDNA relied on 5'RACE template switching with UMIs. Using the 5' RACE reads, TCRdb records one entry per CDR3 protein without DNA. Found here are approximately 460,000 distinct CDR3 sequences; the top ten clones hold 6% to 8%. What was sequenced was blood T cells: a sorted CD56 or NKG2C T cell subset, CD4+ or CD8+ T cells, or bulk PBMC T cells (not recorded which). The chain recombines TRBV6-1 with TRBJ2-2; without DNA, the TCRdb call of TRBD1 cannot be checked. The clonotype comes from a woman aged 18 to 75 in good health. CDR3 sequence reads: CASKSRRTANTGELFF.